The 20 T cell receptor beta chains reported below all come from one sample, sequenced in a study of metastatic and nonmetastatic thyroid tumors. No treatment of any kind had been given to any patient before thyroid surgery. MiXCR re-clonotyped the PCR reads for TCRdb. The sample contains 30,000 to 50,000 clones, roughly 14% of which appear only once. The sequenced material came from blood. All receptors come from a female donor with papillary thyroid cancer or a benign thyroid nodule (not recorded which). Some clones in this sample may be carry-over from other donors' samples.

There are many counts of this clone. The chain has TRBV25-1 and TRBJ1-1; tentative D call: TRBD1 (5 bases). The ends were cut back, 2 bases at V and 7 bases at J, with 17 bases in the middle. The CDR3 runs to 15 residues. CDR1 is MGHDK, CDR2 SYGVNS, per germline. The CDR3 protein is CASSEEGRGRVEAFF. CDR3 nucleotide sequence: TGTGCCAGCAGTGAAGAGGGAAGGGGCAGGGTTGAAGCTTTCTTT. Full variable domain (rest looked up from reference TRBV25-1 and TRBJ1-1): EADIYQTPRYLVIGTGKKITLECSQTMGHDKMYWYQQDPGMELHLIHYSYGVNSTEKGDLSSESTVSRIRTEHFPLTLESARPSHTSQYLCASSEEGRGRVEAFFGQGTRLTVV.

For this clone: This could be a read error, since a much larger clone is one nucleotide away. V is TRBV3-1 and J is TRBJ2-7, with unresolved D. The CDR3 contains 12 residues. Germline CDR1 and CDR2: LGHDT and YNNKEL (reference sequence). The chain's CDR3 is CAISQGRREQYF. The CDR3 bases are TGTGCCATCAGCCAAGGACGCCGCGAGCAGTACTTC.

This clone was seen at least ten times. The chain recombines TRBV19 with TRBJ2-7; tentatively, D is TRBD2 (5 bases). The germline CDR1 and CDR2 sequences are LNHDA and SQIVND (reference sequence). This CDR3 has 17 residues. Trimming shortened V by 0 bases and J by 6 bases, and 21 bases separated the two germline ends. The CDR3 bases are TGTGCCAGTAGTATAGATCTTGGGCGGGTTCAAGGCGGCGAGCAGTACTTC. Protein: CASSIDLGRVQGGEQYF.

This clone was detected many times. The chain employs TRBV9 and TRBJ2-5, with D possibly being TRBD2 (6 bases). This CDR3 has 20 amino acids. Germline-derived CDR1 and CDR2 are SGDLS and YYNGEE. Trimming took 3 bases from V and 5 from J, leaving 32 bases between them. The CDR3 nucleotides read TGTGCCAGCAGCGGGGGTCTTCTAGCGCCAACACTGGAGGGTAGGGAGACCCAGTACTTC. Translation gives CASSGGLLAPTLEGRETQYF.

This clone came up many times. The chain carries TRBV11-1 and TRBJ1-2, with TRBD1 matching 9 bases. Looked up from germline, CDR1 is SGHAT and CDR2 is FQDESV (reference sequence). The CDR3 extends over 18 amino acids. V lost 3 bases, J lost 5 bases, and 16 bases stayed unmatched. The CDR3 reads CASSFGPGQGDVLYGYTF. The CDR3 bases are TGTGCCAGCAGCTTTGGACCGGGACAGGGAGACGTTTTATATGGCTACACCTTC.

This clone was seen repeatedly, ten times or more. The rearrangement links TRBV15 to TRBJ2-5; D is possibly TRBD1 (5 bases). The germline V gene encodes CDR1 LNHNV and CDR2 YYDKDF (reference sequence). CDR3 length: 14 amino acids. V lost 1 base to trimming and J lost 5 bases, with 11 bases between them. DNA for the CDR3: TGTGCCACCAGCAGAGGGGAAGGGGCCGAGACCCAGTACTTC. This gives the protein CATSRGEGAETQYF.

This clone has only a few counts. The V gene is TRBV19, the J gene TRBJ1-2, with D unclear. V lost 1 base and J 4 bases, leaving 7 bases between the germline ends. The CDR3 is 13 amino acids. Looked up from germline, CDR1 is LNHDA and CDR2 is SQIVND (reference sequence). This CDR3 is CASSIGAVYGYTF. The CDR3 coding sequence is TGTGCCAGTAGTATAGGAGCCGTCTATGGCTACACCTTC.

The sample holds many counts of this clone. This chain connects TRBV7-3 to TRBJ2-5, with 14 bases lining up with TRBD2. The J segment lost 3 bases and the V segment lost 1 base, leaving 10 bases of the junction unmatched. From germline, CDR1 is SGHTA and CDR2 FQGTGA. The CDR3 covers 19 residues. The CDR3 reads CASSLRSSGTSGSKETQYF. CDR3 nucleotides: TGTGCCAGCAGCTTAAGGTCATCGGGGACTAGCGGGAGCAAAGAGACCCAGTACTTC.

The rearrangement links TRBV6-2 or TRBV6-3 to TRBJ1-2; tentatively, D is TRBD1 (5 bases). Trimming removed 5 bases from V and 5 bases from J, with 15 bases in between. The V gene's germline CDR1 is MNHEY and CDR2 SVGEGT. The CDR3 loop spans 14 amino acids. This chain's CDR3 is CASSRTGTGYGYTF. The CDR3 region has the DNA TGTGCCAGCAGTCGCACCGGGACGGGATATGGCTACACCTTC.

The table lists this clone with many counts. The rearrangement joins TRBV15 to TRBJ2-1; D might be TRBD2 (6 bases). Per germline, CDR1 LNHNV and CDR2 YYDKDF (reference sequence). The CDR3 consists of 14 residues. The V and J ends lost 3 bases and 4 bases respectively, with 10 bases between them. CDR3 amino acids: CATSSRREYNEQFF. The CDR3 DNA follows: TGTGCCACCAGCAGTCGTCGGGAGTACAATGAGCAGTTCTTC.

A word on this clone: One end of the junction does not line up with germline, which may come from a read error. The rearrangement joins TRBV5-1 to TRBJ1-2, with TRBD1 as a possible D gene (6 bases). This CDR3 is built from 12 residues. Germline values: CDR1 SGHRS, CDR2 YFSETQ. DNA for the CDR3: TGCGCCAACAGCTCGGACAGTGATGGCTACACCTTC. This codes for CANSSDSDGYTF.

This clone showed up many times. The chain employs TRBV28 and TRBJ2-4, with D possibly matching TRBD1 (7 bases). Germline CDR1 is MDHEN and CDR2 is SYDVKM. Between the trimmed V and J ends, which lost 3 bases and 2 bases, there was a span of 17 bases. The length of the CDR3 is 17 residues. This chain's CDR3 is CASSFIKEGATKNIQYF. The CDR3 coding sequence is TGTGCCAGCAGTTTTATCAAGGAGGGGGCGACCAAAAACATTCAGTACTTC.

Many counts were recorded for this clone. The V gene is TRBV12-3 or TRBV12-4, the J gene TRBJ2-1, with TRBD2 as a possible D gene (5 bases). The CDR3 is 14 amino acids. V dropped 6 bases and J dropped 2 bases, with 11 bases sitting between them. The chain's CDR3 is CASSPSNPYNEQFF. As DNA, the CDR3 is TGTGCCAGCAGCCCTAGCAACCCCTACAATGAGCAGTTCTTC.

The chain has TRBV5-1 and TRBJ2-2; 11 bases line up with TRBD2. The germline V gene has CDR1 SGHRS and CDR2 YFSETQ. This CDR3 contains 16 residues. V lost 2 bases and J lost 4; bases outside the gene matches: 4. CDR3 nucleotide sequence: TGCGCCAGCAGCTTTACTAGCGGGAGAGGCACCGGGGAGCTGTTTTTT. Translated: CASSFTSGRGTGELFF.

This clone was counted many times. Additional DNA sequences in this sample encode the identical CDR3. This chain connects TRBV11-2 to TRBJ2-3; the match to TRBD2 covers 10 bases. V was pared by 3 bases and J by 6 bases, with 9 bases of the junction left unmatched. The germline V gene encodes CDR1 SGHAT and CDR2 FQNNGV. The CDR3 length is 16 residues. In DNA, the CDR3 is TGTGCCAGCAGCTTCCGGGGGGAACTAGCGGGGGATACGCAGTATTTT. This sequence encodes CASSFRGELAGDTQYF.

The CDR3 here is CASSMGLAYEQYF. The CDR3 nucleotides read TGTGCCAGTAGTATGGGACTAGCCTACGAGCAGTACTTC. The chain combines TRBV19 with TRBJ2-7, with 8 nucleotides matching TRBD2. This CDR3 spans 13 amino acids. J lost 2 bases, V lost 3 bases, and 0 bases had no gene match. The germline V gene has CDR1 LNHDA and CDR2 SQIVND (reference sequence).

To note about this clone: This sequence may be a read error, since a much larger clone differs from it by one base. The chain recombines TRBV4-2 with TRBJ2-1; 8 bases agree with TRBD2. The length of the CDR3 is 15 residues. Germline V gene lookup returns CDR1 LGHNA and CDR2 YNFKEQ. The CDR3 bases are TGTGCCAGCGGCCAAGACACCGGGACTAGGAATCGGCAGTTCTTC. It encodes CASGQDTGTRNRQFF.

DNA for the CDR3: TGTGCCAGCTGCCCCCCGGGACAGCTTACCGGGGAGCTGTTTTTT. Translating gives CASCPPGQLTGELFF. This rearrangement joins TRBV28 to TRBJ2-2; 7 nucleotides line up with TRBD1. J lost 5 bases, V lost 8 bases, and 11 bases had no gene match. Germline CDR1 reads MDHEN; CDR2 reads SYDVKM. CDR3 length: 15 amino acids.

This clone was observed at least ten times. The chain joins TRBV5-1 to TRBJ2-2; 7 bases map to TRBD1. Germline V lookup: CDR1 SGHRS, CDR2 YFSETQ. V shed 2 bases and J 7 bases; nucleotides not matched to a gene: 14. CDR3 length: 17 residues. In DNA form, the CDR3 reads TGCGCCAGCAGCTTCCCTTCTTTTAGACAGGGCAGCGGGGAGCTGTTTTTT. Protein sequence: CASSFPSFRQGSGELFF.

For the CDR3, the DNA is TGCAGTGCTAGCCCGGATGGGTTCAATGAGCAGTTCTTC. Translated: CSASPDGFNEQFF. This sequence joins TRBV20-1 and TRBJ2-1, with D unclear. The germline gives CDR1 DFQATT, CDR2 SNEGSKA (reference sequence). The CDR3 runs 13 residues. The V end lost 3 bases, the J end lost 6 bases, and 12 bases lay between the germline ends.